Shown below are 20 T cell receptor beta chains from a single sample sequenced in a study of T cell responses to AZD1222 COVID-19 vaccine. Sequencing used immunoSEQ multiplex PCR; TCRdb keeps in-frame clones, though not all of them. The repertoire includes 150,000 to 200,000 clones, around 94% of them detected once, and about 0.6% sits in the top ten. The sequencing used peripheral blood, collected on day 0 of AZD1222 vaccination. The receptors were sampled from an adult in good health.

This chain joins TRBV24-1 and TRBJ2-2, with D unresolved. CDR1 KGHDR and CDR2 SFDVKD come from the germline V gene. The CDR3 is made up of 13 amino acids. V was trimmed by 3 bases and J by 7 bases, leaving 8 bases between them. CDR3 nucleotide sequence: TGTGCCACCAGTGATCCGCCCGACGGGGAGCTGTTTTTT. Protein product: CATSDPPDGELFF.

The chain carries TRBV5-1 and TRBJ1-1; TRBD1 is a possible D gene (5 bases). In germline, CDR1 is SGHRS, CDR2 YFSETQ. The CDR3 extends over 16 amino acids. Trimming left V 1 base short and J 0 bases short, with 13 bases between. The CDR3, as DNA: TGCGCCAGCAGCTTGAGGGGCAGCGACGTGAACACTGAAGCTTTCTTT. Translating it yields CASSLRGSDVNTEAFF. Drawing the rest from reference TRBV5-1 and TRBJ1-1, the complete variable domain is KAGVTQTPRYLIKTRGQQVTLSCSPISGHRSVSWYQQTPGQGLQFLFEYFSETQRNKGNFPGRFSGRQFSNSRSEMNVSTLELGDSALYLCASSLRGSDVNTEAFFGQGTRLTVV.

V gene TRBV5-6 combines with J gene TRBJ1-4; 8 bases line up with TRBD1. Germline values: CDR1 SGHDT, CDR2 YYEEEE. This CDR3 is built from 15 residues. The V and J ends lost 5 bases and 7 bases, in that order; junction bases with no gene match: 10. CDR3 DNA sequence: TGTGCCAGCAGTCATACCGGACAGGGAGGTGAAAAACTGTTTTTT. It yields the protein CASSHTGQGGEKLFF.

This clone is a singleton in its sample. V is TRBV18 and J is TRBJ1-2, with D maybe TRBD1 (5 bases). Germline V gene sequence: CDR1 KGHSH, CDR2 LQKENI. V dropped 4 bases and J dropped 4 bases, with 7 bases sitting between them. This CDR3 is 12 amino acids long. The CDR3 sequence is CASSRDLYGYTF. CDR3 bases: TGTGCCAGCTCACGGGACCTCTATGGCTACACCTTC.

The CDR3 region has the DNA TGTGCCAGCAGCGAGCAACTGGCAGAAGCTTTCTTT. Amino acids: CASSEQLAEAFF. The V call is TRBV5-5, the J call TRBJ1-1; D is unclear. Germline CDR1 and CDR2: SGHKS and YYEKEE (reference sequence). This CDR3 comprises 12 residues. The V and J ends lost 4 bases and 8 bases respectively, with 12 bases between them.

This chain connects TRBV11-3 to TRBJ2-6, with D maybe TRBD2 (5 bases). In germline, CDR1 is SGHNT, CDR2 YENEEA. CDR3 size: 16 residues. V was pared by 5 bases and J by 2 bases, with 13 bases between. The CDR3 is CASSPGGSAGANVLTF. The CDR3 nucleotides read TGTGCCAGCAGCCCCGGAGGCTCGGCTGGGGCCAACGTCCTGACTTTC.

The rearrangement joins TRBV30 to TRBJ2-7; D is unresolved. Per germline, CDR1 GTSNPN and CDR2 SVGIG (reference sequence). Trimming removed 3 bases from V and 10 bases from J, with 10 bases in between. This CDR3 contains 10 residues. The CDR3 loop reads CAWSGREQYF. The CDR3 DNA sequence: TGTGCCTGGAGCGGCCGAGAACAGTACTTC.

The chain combines TRBV28 with TRBJ2-7, with 13 bases that match TRBD2. CDR1 and CDR2 from the germline V gene are MDHEN and SYDVKM. V lost 2 bases to trimming and J lost 2 bases; unmatched junction nucleotides: 9. The CDR3 extends over 18 amino acids. In DNA, the CDR3 is TGTGCCAGCAGTTTACCCTTAATGGGACTAGCGGGAACCTACGAGCAGTACTTC. Translation: CASSLPLMGLAGTYEQYF.

This chain connects TRBV7-3 to TRBJ1-2; no definite D call. V was cut by 10 bases and J by 8 bases, with 23 bases left in between. The length of the CDR3 is 14 residues. CDR1 and CDR2 from the germline V gene are SGHTA and FQGTGA. The CDR3 nucleotides are TGTGCCACCTCCCCGGCTGCGCCGGTTAGAGGCTACACCTTC. It encodes CATSPAAPVRGYTF. Based on the CDR3 plus reference TRBV7-3 and TRBJ1-2, the full variable domain is GAGVSQTPSNKVTEKGKYVELRCDPISGHTALYWYRQSLGQGPEFLIYFQGTGAADDSGLPNDRFFAVRPEGSVSTLKIQRTERGDSAVYLCATSPAAPVRGYTFGSGTRLTVV.

The J gene is TRBJ1-2, the V gene TRBV7-8, with TRBD1 matching over 8 bases. This CDR3 has 14 residues. From germline, CDR1 is SGHVS and CDR2 FQNEAQ. The trim removed 6 bases at V and 4 bases at J, leaving 7 bases unmatched. As DNA, the CDR3 is TGTGCCAGCAGAGGTGGAACAGGGGGCTATGGCTACACCTTC. Its protein product is CASRGGTGGYGYTF. The variable domain in full, with the rest retrieved from reference TRBV7-8 and TRBJ1-2, is GAGVSQSPRYKVAKRGQDVALRCDPISGHVSLFWYQQALGQGPEFLTYFQNEAQLDKSGLPSDRFFAERPEGSVSTLKIQRTQQEDSAVYLCASRGGTGGYGYTFGSGTRLTVV.

This rearrangement joins TRBV5-4 to TRBJ2-5, with D perhaps assigned TRBD1 or TRBD2 (5 bases each). The V gene lost 4 bases and the J gene lost 1 base, with 11 bases spanning the gap. This CDR3 comprises 14 residues. Germline loops: CDR1 SGHNT, CDR2 YYREEE (reference sequence). CDR3 region: CASSIGAGQETQYF. CDR3 nucleotides: TGTGCCAGCAGCATCGGGGCGGGCCAAGAGACCCAGTACTTC.

The chain couples TRBV12-3 or TRBV12-4 to TRBJ1-2, with D unclear. This CDR3 is 11 amino acids long. Trimming removed 3 bases from V and 14 bases from J, with 13 bases in between. The CDR3 protein is CASSLRAFRTF. In DNA, the CDR3 is TGTGCCAGCAGTTTGCGGGCCTTTAGGACCTTC.

The chain employs TRBV28 and TRBJ2-1; tentative D call: TRBD1 (5 bases). The CDR3 covers 13 residues. Germline values: CDR1 MDHEN, CDR2 SYDVKM. V was clipped by 3 bases and J by 9 bases, with 12 bases between them. The CDR3: CASSFGGRGEQFF. CDR3 bases: TGTGCCAGCAGTTTCGGCGGAAGGGGTGAGCAGTTCTTC.

The genes are TRBV3-1 (or the pseudogene TRBV3-2) and TRBJ1-5, with D hard to call. The CDR3 runs 14 residues. CDR1 is LGHDT, CDR2 YNNKEL, per germline (reference sequence). Trimming pared 4 bases from V and 3 bases from J, leaving 10 bases between. The CDR3 reads CASSLYGPNQPQHF. For the CDR3, the DNA is TGTGCCAGCAGCCTCTACGGCCCCAATCAGCCCCAGCATTTT.

In this sample, this clone turned up once. The chain has TRBV7-6 and TRBJ1-4, with D perhaps matching TRBD1 (6 bases). V lost 5 bases and J lost 8, with 15 bases in between. The length of the CDR3 is 14 residues. Germline V gene data show CDR1 as SGHVS and CDR2 as FNYEAQ. This chain's CDR3 is CASSTGWEGEKLFF. DNA of the CDR3: TGTGCCAGCAGCACAGGGTGGGAGGGGGAAAAACTGTTTTTT. Full variable domain (rest looked up from reference TRBV7-6 and TRBJ1-4): GAGVSQSPRYKVTKRGQDVALRCDPISGHVSLYWYRQALGQGPEFLTYFNYEAQQDKSGLPNDRFSAERPEGSISTLTIQRTEQRDSAMYRCASSTGWEGEKLFFGSGTQLSVL.

CDR3 protein: CSVGKRLSTDTQYF. CDR3 nucleotides: TGCAGCGTTGGAAAGCGGCTCTCCACAGATACGCAGTATTTT. The chain employs TRBV29-1 and TRBJ2-3; a weak D match, TRBD2 (5 bases). The CDR3 sequence is 14 residues long. In germline, CDR1 is SQVTM, CDR2 ANQGSEA. Trimming stripped 4 bases from V and 2 bases from J, with 13 bases between.

CDR3 region: CASSPGTRYEQYF. CDR3 bases: TGTGCCAGCAGCCCTGGGACACGGTACGAGCAGTACTTC. The chain couples TRBV11-2 to TRBJ2-7, with D maybe TRBD1 (6 bases). Germline V lookup: CDR1 SGHAT, CDR2 FQNNGV. The CDR3 runs 13 residues. V shed 5 bases and J shed 4 bases, with 12 bases lying between them.

There are a few counts of this clone. The chain couples TRBV27 to TRBJ1-5; unclear D gene. CDR1 and CDR2 from the germline V gene are MNHEY and SMNVEV (reference sequence). The CDR3 covers 13 residues. Trimming shortened V by 8 bases and J by 9 bases, and 17 bases separated the two germline ends. CDR3 DNA sequence: TGTGCCAGCTCCGAACGAGGCCTCGCGCCCCAGCATTTT. It encodes CASSERGLAPQHF.

The rearrangement links TRBV11-3 to TRBJ1-3; D unresolved. Germline V CDR1 and CDR2: SGHNT, YENEEA. The V end lost 1 base, the J end lost 0 bases, and 4 bases lay between the germline ends. The CDR3 spans 14 residues. In DNA form, the CDR3 reads TGTGCCAGCAGCTTAGTCTGCTCTGGAAACACCATATATTTT. This encodes CASSLVCSGNTIYF. Full variable domain (remainder filled in from reference TRBV11-3 and TRBJ1-3): EAGVVQSPRYKIIEKKQPVAFWCNPISGHNTLYWYLQNLGQGPELLIRYENEEAVDDSQLPKDRFSAERLKGVDSTLKIQPAELGDSAVYLCASSLVCSGNTIYFGEGSWLTVV.

This clone was found once. The chain has TRBV7-9 and TRBJ1-1; D is undetermined. The CDR3 contains 14 residues. V lost 0 bases and J lost 4, with 9 bases in between. Per the germline V gene, CDR1 is SEHNR and CDR2 is FQNEAQ (reference sequence). Written as DNA, the CDR3 is TGTGCCAGCAGCTTAGCGTCCCTGAGCACTGAAGCTTTCTTT. This encodes CASSLASLSTEAFF.